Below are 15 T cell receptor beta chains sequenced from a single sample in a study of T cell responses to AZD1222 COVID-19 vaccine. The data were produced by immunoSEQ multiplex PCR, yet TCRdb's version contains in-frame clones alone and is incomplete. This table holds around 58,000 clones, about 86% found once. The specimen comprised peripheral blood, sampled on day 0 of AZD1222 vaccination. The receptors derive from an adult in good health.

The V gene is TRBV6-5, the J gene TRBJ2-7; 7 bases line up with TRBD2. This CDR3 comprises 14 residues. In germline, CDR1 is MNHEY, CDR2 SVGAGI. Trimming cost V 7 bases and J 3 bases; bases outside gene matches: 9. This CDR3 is CASIQREDLYEQYF. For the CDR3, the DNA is TGTGCCAGCATACAACGGGAGGATCTCTACGAGCAGTACTTC.

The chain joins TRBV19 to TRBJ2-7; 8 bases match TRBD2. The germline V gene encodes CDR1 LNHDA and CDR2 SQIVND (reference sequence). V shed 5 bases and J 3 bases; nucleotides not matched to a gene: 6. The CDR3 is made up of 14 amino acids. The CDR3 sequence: CASSVPGTSYEQYF. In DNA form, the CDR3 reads TGTGCCAGTAGTGTCCCCGGGACTAGCTACGAGCAGTACTTC.

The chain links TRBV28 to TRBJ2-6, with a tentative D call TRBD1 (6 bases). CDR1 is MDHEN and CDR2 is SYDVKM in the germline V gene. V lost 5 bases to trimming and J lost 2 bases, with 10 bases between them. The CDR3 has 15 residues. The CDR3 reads CASSIPGAGANVLTF. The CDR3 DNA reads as TGTGCCAGCAGTATACCAGGGGCTGGGGCCAACGTCCTGACTTTC.

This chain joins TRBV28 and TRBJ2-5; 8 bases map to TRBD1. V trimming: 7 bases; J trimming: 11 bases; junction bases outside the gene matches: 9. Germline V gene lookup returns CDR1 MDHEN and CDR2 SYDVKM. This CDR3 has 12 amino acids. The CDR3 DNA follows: TGTGCCAGCATCGACAGGGGTAGAGAGCAGTACTTC. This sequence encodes CASIDRGREQYF.

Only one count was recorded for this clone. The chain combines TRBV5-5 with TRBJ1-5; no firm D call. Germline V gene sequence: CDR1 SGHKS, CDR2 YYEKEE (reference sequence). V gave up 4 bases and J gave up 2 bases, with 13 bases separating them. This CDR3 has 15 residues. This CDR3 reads CASSPSPSGNQPQHF. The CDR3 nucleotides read TGTGCCAGCAGCCCAAGCCCCTCGGGCAATCAGCCCCAGCATTTT.

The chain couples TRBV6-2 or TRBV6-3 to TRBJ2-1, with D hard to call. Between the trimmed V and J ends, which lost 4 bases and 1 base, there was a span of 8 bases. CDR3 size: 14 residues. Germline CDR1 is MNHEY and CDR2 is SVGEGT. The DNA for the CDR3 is TGTGCCAGCAGTTCCATCACATCCTACAATGAGCAGTTCTTC. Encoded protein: CASSSITSYNEQFF.

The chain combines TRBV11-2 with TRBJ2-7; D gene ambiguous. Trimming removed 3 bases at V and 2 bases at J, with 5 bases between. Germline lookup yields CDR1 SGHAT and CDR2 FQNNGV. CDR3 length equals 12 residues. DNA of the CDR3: TGTGCCAGCAGCTTGGGGACCTACGAGCAGTACTTC. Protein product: CASSLGTYEQYF. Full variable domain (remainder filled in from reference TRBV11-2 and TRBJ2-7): EAGVAQSPRYKIIEKRQSVAFWCNPISGHATLYWYQQILGQGPKLLIQFQNNGVVDDSQLPKDRFSAERLKGVDSTLKIQPAKLEDSAVYLCASSLGTYEQYFGPGTRLTVT.

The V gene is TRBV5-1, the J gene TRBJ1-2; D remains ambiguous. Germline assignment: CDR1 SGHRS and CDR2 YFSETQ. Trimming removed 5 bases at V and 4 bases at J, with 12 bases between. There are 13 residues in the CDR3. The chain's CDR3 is CASSRTPTYGYTF. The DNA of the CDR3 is TGCGCCAGCAGTCGCACTCCAACCTATGGCTACACCTTC.

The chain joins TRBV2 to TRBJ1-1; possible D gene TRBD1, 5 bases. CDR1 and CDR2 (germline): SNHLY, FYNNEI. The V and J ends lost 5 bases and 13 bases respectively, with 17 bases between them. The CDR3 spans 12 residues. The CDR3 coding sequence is TGTGCCAGCAGTAGGGACCCCCCAAAGAATTTCTTT. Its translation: CASSRDPPKNFF.

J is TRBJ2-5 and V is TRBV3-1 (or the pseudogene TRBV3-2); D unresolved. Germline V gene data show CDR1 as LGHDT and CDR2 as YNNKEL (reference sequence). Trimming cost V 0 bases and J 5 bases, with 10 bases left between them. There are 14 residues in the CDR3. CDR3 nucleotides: TGTGCCAGCAGCCAAGAAATTTCTAGGGAGACCCAGTACTTC. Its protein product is CASSQEISRETQYF.

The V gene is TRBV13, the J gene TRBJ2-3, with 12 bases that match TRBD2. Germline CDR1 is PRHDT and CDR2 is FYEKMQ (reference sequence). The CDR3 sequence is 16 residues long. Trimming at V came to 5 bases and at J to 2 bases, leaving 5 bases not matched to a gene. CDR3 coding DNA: TGTGCCAGCAGCCTTGGACTAGCGGGAAACACAGATACGCAGTATTTT. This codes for CASSLGLAGNTDTQYF.

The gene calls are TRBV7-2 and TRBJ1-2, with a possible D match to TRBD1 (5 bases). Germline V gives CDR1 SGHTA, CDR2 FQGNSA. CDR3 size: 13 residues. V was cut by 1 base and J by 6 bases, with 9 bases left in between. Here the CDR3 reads CASSLEAGHGYTF. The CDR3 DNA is TGTGCCAGCAGCTTAGAGGCAGGGCATGGCTACACCTTC. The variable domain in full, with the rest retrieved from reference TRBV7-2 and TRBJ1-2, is GAGVSQSPSNKVTEKGKDVELRCDPISGHTALYWYRQSLGQGLEFLIYFQGNSAPDKSGLPSDRFSAERTGGSVSTLTIQRTQQEDSAVYLCASSLEAGHGYTFGSGTRLTVV.

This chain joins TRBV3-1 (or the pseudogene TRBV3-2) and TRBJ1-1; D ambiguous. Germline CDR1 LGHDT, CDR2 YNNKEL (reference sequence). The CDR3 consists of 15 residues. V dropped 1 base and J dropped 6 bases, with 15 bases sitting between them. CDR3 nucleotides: TGTGCCAGCAGCCAAGGAAGGGTCTCAAGCGCTGAAGCTTTCTTT. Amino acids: CASSQGRVSSAEAFF.

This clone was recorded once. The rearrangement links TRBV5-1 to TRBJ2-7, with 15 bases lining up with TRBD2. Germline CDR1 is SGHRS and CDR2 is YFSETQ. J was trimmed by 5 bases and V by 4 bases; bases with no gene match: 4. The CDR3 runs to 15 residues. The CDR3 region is CASSPWTSGRDEQYF. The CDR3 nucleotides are TGCGCCAGCAGCCCCTGGACTAGCGGGAGGGACGAGCAGTACTTC.

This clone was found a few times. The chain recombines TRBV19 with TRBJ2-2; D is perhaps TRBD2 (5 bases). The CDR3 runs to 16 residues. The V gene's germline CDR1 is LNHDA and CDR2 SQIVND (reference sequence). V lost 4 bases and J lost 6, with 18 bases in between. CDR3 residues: CASSTPAPGNAGELFF. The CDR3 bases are TGTGCCAGTAGTACGCCGGCCCCGGGAAATGCCGGGGAGCTGTTTTTT.